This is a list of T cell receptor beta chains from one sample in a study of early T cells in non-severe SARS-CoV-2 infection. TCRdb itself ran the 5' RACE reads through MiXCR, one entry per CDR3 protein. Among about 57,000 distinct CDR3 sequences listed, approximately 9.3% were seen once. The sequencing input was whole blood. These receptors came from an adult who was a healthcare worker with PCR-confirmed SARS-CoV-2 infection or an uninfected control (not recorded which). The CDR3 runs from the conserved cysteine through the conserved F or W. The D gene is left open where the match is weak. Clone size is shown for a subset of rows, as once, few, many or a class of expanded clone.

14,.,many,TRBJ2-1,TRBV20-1,TGCAGTGCACCACACGACCACCCCGACAATGAGCAGTTCTTC,CSAPHDHPDNEQFF
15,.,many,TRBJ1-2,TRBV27,TGTGCCAGCAGTTCCAGCGACGGAGAGGTCTATGGCTACACCTTC,CASSSSDGEVYGYTF
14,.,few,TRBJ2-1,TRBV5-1,TGCGCCAGCAGCTTGGAACAGAGCTACAATGAGCAGTTCTTC,CASSLEQSYNEQFF
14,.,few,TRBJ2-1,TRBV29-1,TGCAGCGTTGAAAAGGGGCTAGGTTCCAATGAGCAGTTCTTC,CSVEKGLGSNEQFF
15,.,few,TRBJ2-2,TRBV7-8,TGTGCCAGCAGCTTAGCGGGGGGCCACACCGGGGAGCTGTTTTTT,CASSLAGGHTGELFF
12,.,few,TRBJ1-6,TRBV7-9,TGTGCCAGCAGCTTAGACCAGCTTACCCTCCACTTT,CASSLDQLTLHF
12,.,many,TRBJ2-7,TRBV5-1,TGCGCCAGCAATGCCGCCGACTACGAGCAGTACTTC,CASNAADYEQYF
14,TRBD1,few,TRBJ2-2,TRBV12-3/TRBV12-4,TGTGCCAGCAGCCGGACAGGGGAAATCGGGGAGCTGTTTTTT,CASSRTGEIGELFF
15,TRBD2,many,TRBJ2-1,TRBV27,TGTGCCAGCAGCCAAGCGGGAGCGGCCTACAATGAGCAGTTCTTC,CASSQAGAAYNEQFF
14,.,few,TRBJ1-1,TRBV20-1,TGCAGTGCTAGAGAATTGGGGAGGAGCACTGAAGCTTTCTTT,CSARELGRSTEAFF
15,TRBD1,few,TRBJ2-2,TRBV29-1,TGCAGCGTATATCAGGGGGTCGGTAACACCGGGGAGCTGTTTTTT,CSVYQGVGNTGELFF
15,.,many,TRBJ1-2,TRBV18,TGTGCCAGCTCACCGCCTGAAACAGGGTCGGGCGGCTACACCTTC,CASSPPETGSGGYTF
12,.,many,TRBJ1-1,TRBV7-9,TGTGCCAGCAGCCCCCCGTCTACTGAAGCTTTCTTT,CASSPPSTEAFF
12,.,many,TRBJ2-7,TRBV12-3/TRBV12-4,TGTGCCAGCAGTTTATACTCCTACGAGCAGTACTTC,CASSLYSYEQYF
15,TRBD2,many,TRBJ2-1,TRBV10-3,TGTGCCATCAGTTCACTAGCGGGAGCCGACAATGAGCAGTTCTTC,CAISSLAGADNEQFF
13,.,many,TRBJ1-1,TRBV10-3,TGTGCCATCAGAGTCCCCTGGGGCACTGAAGCTTTCTTT,CAIRVPWGTEAFF
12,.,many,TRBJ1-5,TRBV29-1,TGCAGCGTTGAAGATTTCCCCAATGCCCAGCATTTT,CSVEDFPNAQHF
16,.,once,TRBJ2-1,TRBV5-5,TGTGCCAGCAGTTCCACTGAGGGGAGCTCCTACAATGAGCAGTTCTTC,CASSSTEGSSYNEQFF
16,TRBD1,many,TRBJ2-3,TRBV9,TGTGCCAGCAGCTCACCCAGGGGGCGCTGGGAGGATACGCAGTATTTT,CASSSPRGRWEDTQYF
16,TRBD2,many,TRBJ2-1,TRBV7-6,TGTGCCAGCAGCTTAGCCACTAGCGGGAGTGAGAATGAGCAGTTCTTC,CASSLATSGSENEQFF
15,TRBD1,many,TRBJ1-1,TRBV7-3,TGTGCCAGCAGCCGCCACAGGGGGCTGTGGACTGAAGCTTTCTTT,CASSRHRGLWTEAFF
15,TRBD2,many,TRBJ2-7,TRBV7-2,TGTGCCAGCAGCGACCAGCGGGAGCGGTCCTACGAGCAGTACTTC,CASSDQRERSYEQYF
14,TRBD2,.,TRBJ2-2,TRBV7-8,TGTGCCAGCACGGCGGGAGGTTATACCGGGGAGCTGTTTTTT,CASTAGGYTGELFF
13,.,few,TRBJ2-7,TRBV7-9,TGTGCCACCTCCCGGTCAGGGAGCTACGAGCAGTACTTC,CATSRSGSYEQYF
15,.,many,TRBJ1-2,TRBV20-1,TGCAGTGCTAGAGATTTGGGCAGGCATGGCTCCTCGGGAACCTTC,CSARDLGRHGSSGTF
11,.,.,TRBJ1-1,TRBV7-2,TGTGCCAGCACCCGAACAGGTGAAGTTTTCTTT,CASTRTGEVFF
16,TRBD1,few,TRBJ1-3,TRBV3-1,TGTGCCAGCAGCCAAGAGCCTGGAGGGGGCCTGAACACCATATATTTT,CASSQEPGGGLNTIYF
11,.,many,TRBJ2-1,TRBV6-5,TGTGCCAGCTCGAAAACGGGAGAGCAGTTCTTC,CASSKTGEQFF
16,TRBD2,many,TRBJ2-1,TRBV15,TGTGCCACCAGCAGCTTGACTAGCGGAGAATACAATGAGCAGTTCTTC,CATSSLTSGEYNEQFF
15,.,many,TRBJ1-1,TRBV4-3,TGCGCCAGCAGCCAAGACTCTTGGCTAGGGACTGAAGCTTTCTTT,CASSQDSWLGTEAFF
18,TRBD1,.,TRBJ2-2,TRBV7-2,TGTGCCAGCAGCTTTCCGGGACAGGGGCTCCCGAACACCGGGGAGCTGTTTTTT,CASSFPGQGLPNTGELFF
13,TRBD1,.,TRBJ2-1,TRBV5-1,TGCGCCAGCAGTTGGGGACAGGTCAATGAGCAGTTCTTC,CASSWGQVNEQFF
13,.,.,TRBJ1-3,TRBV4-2,TGTGCCAGCAGCCAAGATTCTGGAAACACCATATATTTT,CASSQDSGNTIYF
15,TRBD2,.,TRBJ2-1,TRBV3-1,TGTGCCAGCAGTTCTACTAGCGGGAGGTACAATGAGCAGTTCTTC,CASSSTSGRYNEQFF
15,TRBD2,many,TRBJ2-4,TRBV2,TGTGCCAGCAGTGAACGGACTAGCGGGATAAACATTCAGTACTTC,CASSERTSGINIQYF
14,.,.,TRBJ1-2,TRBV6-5,TGTGCCAGCAGCCGATCAGGGGCCGGCTATGGCTACACCTTC,CASSRSGAGYGYTF
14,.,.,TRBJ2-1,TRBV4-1,TGCGCCAGCAGCTCACCCAGCCGGGGGAATGAGCAGTTCTTC,CASSSPSRGNEQFF
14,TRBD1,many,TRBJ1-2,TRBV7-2,TGTGCCAGCAGCTTAGCTCCAGGGGGCTATGGCTACACCTTC,CASSLAPGGYGYTF
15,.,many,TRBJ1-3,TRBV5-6,TGTGCCAGCAGCCAAGTCCTGGGGCGTGGAAACACCATATATTTT,CASSQVLGRGNTIYF
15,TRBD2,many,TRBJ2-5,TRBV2,TGTGCCAGCAGTGTGGGGTGGGAGGGCAGTGAGACCCAGTACTTC,CASSVGWEGSETQYF
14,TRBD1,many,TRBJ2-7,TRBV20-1,TGCAGTGCGGGTAGACAGGGGGCGGCCTACGAGCAGTACTTC,CSAGRQGAAYEQYF
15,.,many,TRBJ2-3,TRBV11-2,TGTGCCAGCAGCTTAGGCCAAGACAGCACAGATACGCAGTATTTT,CASSLGQDSTDTQYF
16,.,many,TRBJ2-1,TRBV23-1,TGCGCCAGCAGTCAATCGGAGGCAGGGCCCTACAATGAGCAGTTCTTC,CASSQSEAGPYNEQFF
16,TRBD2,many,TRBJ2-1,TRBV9,TGTGCCAGCAGCGTAGTTACTAGCGGGAACTACAATGAGCAGTTCTTC,CASSVVTSGNYNEQFF